This T cell receptor (beta chain) was identified in a study of STAT5B mutations in CD4+ large granular lymphocyte leukemia. Germline CDR1 and CDR2: MNHEY and SVGAGI. The CDR3 length is 12 residues. Trimming stripped 6 bases from V and 6 bases from J, with 11 bases between. The data were produced by immunoSEQ multiplex PCR, yet TCRdb's version contains in-frame clones alone and is incomplete. This table has 35,000 or so clones, less than 80% appearing once. The chain uses TRBV6-5 and TRBJ1-2; no clear D. This sequence was found in a human donor in good health. The specimen was CD4+ T cells from blood buffy coats. The chain's CDR3 is CASRPEGDGYTF. The CDR3 nucleotides read TGTGCCAGCAGGCCCGAGGGTGATGGCTACACCTTC.